This T cell receptor (beta chain) was sequenced during a study of blood T cell repertoires in COVID-19. Overall study: In each case, the material was cDNA or gDNA derived from T cells, B-cell-depleted T cells, or PBMCs.

This clone has just a few counts. The CDR3 loop spans 16 amino acids. Per germline, CDR1 LGHDT and CDR2 YNNKEL (reference sequence). V lost 4 bases to trimming and J lost 4 bases; unmatched junction nucleotides: 8. The repertoire was sequenced with immunoSEQ multiplex PCR; TCRdb's copy has only in-frame clones and lacks some. The sample holds 50,000 to 55,000 clones, roughly 87% seen once. This rearrangement joins TRBV3-1 (or the pseudogene TRBV3-2) to TRBJ2-3; 10 bases agree with TRBD2. Sequences were obtained from peripheral blood. This clonotype was obtained from a human donor with active COVID-19. The donor label of this sample is uncertain. The CDR3 nucleotides are TGTGCCAGCAGCCCAGGAGCGGGGGGGCTTTCAGATACGCAGTATTTT. This gives the protein CASSPGAGGLSDTQYF.